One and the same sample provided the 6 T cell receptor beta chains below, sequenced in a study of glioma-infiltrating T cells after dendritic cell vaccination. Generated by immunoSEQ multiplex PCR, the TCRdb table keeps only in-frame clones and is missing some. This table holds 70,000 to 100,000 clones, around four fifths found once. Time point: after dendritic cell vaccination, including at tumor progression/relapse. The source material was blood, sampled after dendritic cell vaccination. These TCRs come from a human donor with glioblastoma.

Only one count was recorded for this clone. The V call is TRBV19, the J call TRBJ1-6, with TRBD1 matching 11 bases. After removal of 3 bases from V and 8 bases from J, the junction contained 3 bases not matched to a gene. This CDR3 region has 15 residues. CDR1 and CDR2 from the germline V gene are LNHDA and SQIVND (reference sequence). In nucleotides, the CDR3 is TGTGCCAGTAGTATCACGGACAGGGGGCATTCACCCCTCCACTTT. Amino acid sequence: CASSITDRGHSPLHF.

CDR3 nucleotides: TGCGCCAGCAGCTTAGGAGAGAGGCTGAACACTGAAGCTTTCTTT. Its protein product is CASSLGERLNTEAFF. The genes are TRBV5-1 and TRBJ1-1, with D uncertain. Deletions cut 2 bases from V and 0 bases from J, with 11 bases between. CDR3 length equals 15 residues. Germline CDR1 and CDR2: SGHRS and YFSETQ.

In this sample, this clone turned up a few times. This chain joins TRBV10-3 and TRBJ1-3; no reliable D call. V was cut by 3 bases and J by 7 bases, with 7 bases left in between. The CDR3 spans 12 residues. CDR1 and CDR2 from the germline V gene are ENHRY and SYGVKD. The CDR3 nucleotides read TGTGCCATCAGTGACAGCGGCAACACCATATATTTT. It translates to CAISDSGNTIYF.

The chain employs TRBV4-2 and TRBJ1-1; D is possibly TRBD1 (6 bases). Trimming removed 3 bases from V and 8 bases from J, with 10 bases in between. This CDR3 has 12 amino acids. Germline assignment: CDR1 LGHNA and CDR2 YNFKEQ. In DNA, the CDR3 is TGTGCCAGCAGCCACCTGGGGGCAGAAGCTTTCTTT. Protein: CASSHLGAEAFF.

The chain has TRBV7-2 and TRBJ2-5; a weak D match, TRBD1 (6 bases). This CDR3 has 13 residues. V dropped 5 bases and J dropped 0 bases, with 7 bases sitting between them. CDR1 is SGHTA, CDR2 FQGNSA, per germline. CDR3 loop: CASSRGYQETQYF. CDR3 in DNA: TGTGCCAGCAGCAGGGGGTACCAAGAGACCCAGTACTTC.

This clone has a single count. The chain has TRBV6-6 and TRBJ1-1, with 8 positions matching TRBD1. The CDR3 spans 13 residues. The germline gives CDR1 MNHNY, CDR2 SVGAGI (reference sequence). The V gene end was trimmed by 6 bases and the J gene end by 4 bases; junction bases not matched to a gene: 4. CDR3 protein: CASREQGVTEAFF. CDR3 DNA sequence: TGTGCCAGCAGGGAACAGGGGGTCACTGAAGCTTTCTTT.